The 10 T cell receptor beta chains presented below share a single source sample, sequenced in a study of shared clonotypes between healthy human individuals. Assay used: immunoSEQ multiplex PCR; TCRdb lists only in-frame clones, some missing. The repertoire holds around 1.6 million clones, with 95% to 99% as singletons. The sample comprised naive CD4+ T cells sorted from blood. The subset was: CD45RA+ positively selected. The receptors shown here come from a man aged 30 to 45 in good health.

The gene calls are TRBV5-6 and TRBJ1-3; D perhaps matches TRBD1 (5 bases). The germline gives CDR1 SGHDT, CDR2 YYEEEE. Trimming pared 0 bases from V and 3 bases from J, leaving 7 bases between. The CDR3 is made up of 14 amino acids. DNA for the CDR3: TGTGCCAGCAGCTTGGCCAGGGTTGGAAACACCATATATTTT. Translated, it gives CASSLARVGNTIYF.

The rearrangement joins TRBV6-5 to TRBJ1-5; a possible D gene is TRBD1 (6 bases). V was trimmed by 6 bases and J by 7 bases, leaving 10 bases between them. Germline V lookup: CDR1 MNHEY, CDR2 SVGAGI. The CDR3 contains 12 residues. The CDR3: CASRQGSQPQHF. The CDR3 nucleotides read TGTGCCAGCAGACAGGGAAGCCAGCCCCAGCATTTT.

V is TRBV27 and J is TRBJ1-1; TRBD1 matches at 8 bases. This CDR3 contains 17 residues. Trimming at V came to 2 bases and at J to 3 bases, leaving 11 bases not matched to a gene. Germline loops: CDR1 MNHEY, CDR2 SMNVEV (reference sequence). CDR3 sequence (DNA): TGTGCCAGCAGTTTAAAGGGGACAGGTCTAAGGCACACTGAAGCTTTCTTT. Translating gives CASSLKGTGLRHTEAFF.

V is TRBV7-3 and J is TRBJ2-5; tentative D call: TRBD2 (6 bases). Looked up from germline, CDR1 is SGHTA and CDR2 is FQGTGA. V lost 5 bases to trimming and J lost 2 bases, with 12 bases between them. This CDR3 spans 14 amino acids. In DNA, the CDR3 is TGTGCCAGCAGCCCCCGCGGGGCACAAGAGACCCAGTACTTC. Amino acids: CASSPRGAQETQYF.

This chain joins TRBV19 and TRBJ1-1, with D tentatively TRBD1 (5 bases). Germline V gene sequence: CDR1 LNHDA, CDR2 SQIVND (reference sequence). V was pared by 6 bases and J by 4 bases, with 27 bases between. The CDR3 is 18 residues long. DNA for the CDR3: TGTGCCAGTAGCAGTAGGCGGGGACTCCTGGGCGGAGGCACTGAAGCTTTCTTT. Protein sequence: CASSSRRGLLGGGTEAFF.

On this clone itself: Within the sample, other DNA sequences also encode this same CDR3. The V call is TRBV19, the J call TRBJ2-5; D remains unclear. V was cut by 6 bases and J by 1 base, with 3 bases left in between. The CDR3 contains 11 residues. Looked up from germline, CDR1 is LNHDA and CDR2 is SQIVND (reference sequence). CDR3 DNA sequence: TGTGCCAGTAGCATCCAAGAGACCCAGTACTTC. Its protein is CASSIQETQYF.

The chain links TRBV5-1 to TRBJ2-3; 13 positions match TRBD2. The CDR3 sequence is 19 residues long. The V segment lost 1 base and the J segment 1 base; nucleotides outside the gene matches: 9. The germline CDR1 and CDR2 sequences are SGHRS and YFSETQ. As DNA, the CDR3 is TGCGCCAGCAGCTTGATAGGACTAGCGGGAGAATTTGGCACAGATACGCAGTATTTT. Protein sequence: CASSLIGLAGEFGTDTQYF.

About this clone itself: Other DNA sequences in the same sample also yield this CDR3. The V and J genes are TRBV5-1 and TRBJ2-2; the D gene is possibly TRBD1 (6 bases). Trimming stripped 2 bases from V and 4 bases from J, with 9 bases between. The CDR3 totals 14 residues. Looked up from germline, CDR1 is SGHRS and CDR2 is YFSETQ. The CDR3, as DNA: TGCGCCAGCAGCTTACAGGGCCCCACCGGGGAGCTGTTTTTT. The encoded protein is CASSLQGPTGELFF. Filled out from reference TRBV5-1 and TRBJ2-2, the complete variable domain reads KAGVTQTPRYLIKTRGQQVTLSCSPISGHRSVSWYQQTPGQGLQFLFEYFSETQRNKGNFPGRFSGRQFSNSRSEMNVSTLELGDSALYLCASSLQGPTGELFFGEGSRLTVL.

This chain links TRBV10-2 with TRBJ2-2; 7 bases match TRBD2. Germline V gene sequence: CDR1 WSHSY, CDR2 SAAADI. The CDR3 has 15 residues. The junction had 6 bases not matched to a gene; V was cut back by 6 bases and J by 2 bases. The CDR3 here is CASRGLVPNTGELFF. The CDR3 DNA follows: TGCGCCAGCAGAGGACTAGTACCTAACACCGGGGAGCTGTTTTTT.

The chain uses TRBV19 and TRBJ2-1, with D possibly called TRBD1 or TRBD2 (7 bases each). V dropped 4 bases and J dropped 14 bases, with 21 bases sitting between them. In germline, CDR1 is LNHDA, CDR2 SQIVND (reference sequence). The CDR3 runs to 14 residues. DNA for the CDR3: TGTGCCAGTAGTAACAAACTCCACAGGGGAGGGGAGTTCTTC. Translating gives CASSNKLHRGGEFF.